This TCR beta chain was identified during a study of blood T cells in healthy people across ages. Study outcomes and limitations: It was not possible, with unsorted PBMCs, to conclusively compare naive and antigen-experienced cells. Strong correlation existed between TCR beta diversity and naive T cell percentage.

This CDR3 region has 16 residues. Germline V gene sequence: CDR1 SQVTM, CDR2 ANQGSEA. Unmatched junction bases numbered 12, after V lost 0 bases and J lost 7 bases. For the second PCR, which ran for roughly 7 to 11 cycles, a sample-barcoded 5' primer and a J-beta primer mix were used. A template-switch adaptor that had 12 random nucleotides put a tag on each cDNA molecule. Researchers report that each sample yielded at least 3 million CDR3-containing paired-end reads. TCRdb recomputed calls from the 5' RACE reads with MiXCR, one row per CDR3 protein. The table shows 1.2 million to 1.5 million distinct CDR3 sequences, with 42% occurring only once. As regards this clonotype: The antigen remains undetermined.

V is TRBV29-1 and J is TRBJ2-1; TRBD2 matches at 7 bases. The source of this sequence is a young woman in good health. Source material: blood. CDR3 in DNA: TGCAGCGTTGAAGAGGGGGGGTTTTGGGGTTCTAATGAGCAGTTCTTC. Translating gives CSVEEGGFWGSNEQFF.